The 29 T cell receptor beta chains below come from one sample, sequenced in a study of T cell responses to AZD1222 COVID-19 vaccine. The data were produced by immunoSEQ multiplex PCR, yet TCRdb's version contains in-frame clones alone and is incomplete. The repertoire holds roughly 200,000 clones, around nine tenths seen once, with approximately 4% in the top ten. Sequencing used peripheral blood, obtained 28 days after the second dose of the MenACWY control vaccine. Every receptor here comes from an adult who received the MenACWY meningococcal vaccine as a control.

The V gene is TRBV19, the J gene TRBJ1-1, with unresolved D. The germline gives CDR1 LNHDA, CDR2 SQIVND (reference sequence). V shed 1 base and J shed 5 bases, with 8 bases lying between them. The length of the CDR3 is 13 residues. CDR3 region: CASSIGRRTEAFF. The CDR3 coding sequence is TGTGCCAGTAGTATAGGCCGGCGGACTGAAGCTTTCTTT. Full variable domain (rest looked up from reference TRBV19 and TRBJ1-1): DGGITQSPKYLFRKEGQNVTLSCEQNLNHDAMYWYRQDPGQGLRLIYYSQIVNDFQKGDIAEGYSVSREKKESFPLTVTSAQKNPTAFYLCASSIGRRTEAFFGQGTRLTVV.

This clone appeared once. The rearrangement links TRBV21-1 to TRBJ1-2. TRBV21-1 is given as a pseudogene. The CDR3 length is 15 residues. CDR3 region: CASSKVTYPYYGYTF. The DNA of the CDR3 is TGTGCCAGCAGCAAGGTGACGTATCCGTACTATGGCTACACCTTC.

The CDR3 nucleotides read TGTGCCATCAGCCGGGACCCGCAATCACCCCTCCACTTT. Its translation is CAISRDPQSPLHF. The V call is TRBV10-3, the J call TRBJ1-6; maybe TRBD1 (5 bases). Trimming shortened V by 6 bases and J by 10 bases, and 13 bases separated the two germline ends. Germline V CDR1 and CDR2: ENHRY, SYGVKD. This CDR3 is built from 13 residues.

This clone was observed a single time. The J gene is TRBJ2-7, the V gene TRBV10-3; 7 nucleotides agree with TRBD2. Germline V gene sequence: CDR1 ENHRY, CDR2 SYGVKD. Trimming took 4 bases from V and 5 from J; bases not matched to a gene: 2. The CDR3 contains 12 residues. CDR3: CAISGGRDEQYF. CDR3 bases: TGTGCCATCAGTGGGGGGAGGGACGAGCAGTACTTC.

This rearrangement joins TRBV18 to TRBJ1-4; D unclear. V shed 1 base and J shed 4 bases, with 7 bases lying between them. Germline V gene sequence: CDR1 KGHSH, CDR2 LQKENI. This CDR3 has 14 residues. Here the CDR3 DNA reads TGTGCCAGCTCACCACGAACAGTTAATGAAAAACTGTTTTTT. Encoded protein: CASSPRTVNEKLFF. The variable domain in full, completed from reference TRBV18 and TRBJ1-4, reads NAGVMQNPRHLVRRRGQEARLRCSPMKGHSHVYWYRQLPEEGLKFMVYLQKENIIDESGMPKERFSAEFPKEGPSILRIQQVVRGDSAAYFCASSPRTVNEKLFFGSGTQLSVL.

The rearrangement links TRBV5-1 to TRBJ1-1; D gene ambiguous. With 4 bases removed from V and 6 bases from J, the gap between germline ends came to 25 bases. Germline CDR1 is SGHRS and CDR2 is YFSETQ. The CDR3 consists of 17 residues. Here the CDR3 DNA reads TGCGCCAGCAGCCCATTTTGGAGAGCGGAAAATAGGCCTGAAGCTTTCTTT. This codes for CASSPFWRAENRPEAFF.

The chain employs TRBV11-2 and TRBJ1-4; maybe TRBD1 (5 bases). CDR1 and CDR2 from the germline V gene are SGHAT and FQNNGV. The CDR3 contains 14 residues. Trimming stripped 3 bases from V and 7 bases from J, with 12 bases between. In DNA form, the CDR3 reads TGTGCCAGCAGCTTGGGACTGGGGCGTGAAAAACTGTTTTTT. This translates into CASSLGLGREKLFF. The complete variable domain, with remaining parts taken from reference TRBV11-2 and TRBJ1-4, reads EAGVAQSPRYKIIEKRQSVAFWCNPISGHATLYWYQQILGQGPKLLIQFQNNGVVDDSQLPKDRFSAERLKGVDSTLKIQPAKLEDSAVYLCASSLGLGREKLFFGSGTQLSVL.

This clone was counted only a few times. The chain links TRBV24-1 to TRBJ1-2; D is possibly TRBD1 (5 bases). Trimming shortened V by 4 bases and J by 3 bases, and 11 bases separated the two germline ends. The CDR3 consists of 14 residues. CDR1 and CDR2 (germline): KGHDR, SFDVKD. CDR3 in DNA: TGTGCCACCAGTGACCCCGGGGGGGACTATGGCTACACCTTC. Residues: CATSDPGGDYGYTF.

CDR3 protein: CASRKEGPSTF. The CDR3 DNA reads as TGTGCCAGCCGGAAGGAGGGCCCGAGCACCTTC. The chain carries TRBV21-1 and TRBJ1-2. TRBV21-1 is shown as a pseudogene. CDR3 length: 11 residues.

V gene TRBV6-6 combines with J gene TRBJ1-1, with TRBD1 as a possible D gene (6 bases). The CDR3 contains 14 residues. Trimming took 5 bases from V and 1 from J, leaving 11 bases between them. CDR1 and CDR2 from the germline V gene are MNHNY and SVGAGI (reference sequence). This CDR3 is CASSTQDRNTEAFF. The CDR3 DNA reads as TGTGCCAGCAGTACCCAGGACAGGAACACTGAAGCTTTCTTT.

The chain joins TRBV3-1 (or the pseudogene TRBV3-2) to TRBJ2-1, with D perhaps TRBD1 (6 bases). The CDR3 runs to 15 residues. CDR1 is LGHDT, CDR2 YNNKEL, per germline (reference sequence). V was cut by 0 bases and J by 1 base, with 7 bases left in between. CDR3 loop: CASSQEGASYNEQFF. The CDR3 DNA sequence: TGTGCCAGCAGCCAAGAGGGGGCGTCCTACAATGAGCAGTTCTTC.

The genes are TRBV18 and TRBJ1-4, with D maybe TRBD1 (6 bases). Germline lookup yields CDR1 KGHSH and CDR2 LQKENI. The CDR3 is made up of 15 amino acids. The V end was cut by 4 bases, the J end by 0 bases, with 9 bases between. The CDR3 DNA reads TGTGCCAGCTCACTTGGACAGTCAACTAATGAAAAACTGTTTTTT. This gives the protein CASSLGQSTNEKLFF.

The gene calls are TRBV19 and TRBJ2-1, with TRBD2 matching 9 bases. Germline trimming cut 4 bases from V and 0 bases from J; bases unmatched to any gene: 4. The CDR3 spans 16 residues. The germline V gene has CDR1 LNHDA and CDR2 SQIVND (reference sequence). The CDR3 region is CASSTAGGSSYNEQFF. DNA for the CDR3: TGTGCCAGTAGTACAGCGGGAGGCAGCTCCTACAATGAGCAGTTCTTC.

V usage is TRBV6-1 and J usage is TRBJ2-7; D unresolved. V was cut by 3 bases and J by 0 bases, with 9 bases left in between. Germline CDR1 and CDR2: MNHNS and SASEGT. The CDR3 loop spans 14 amino acids. The chain's CDR3 is CASSDRTSSYEQYF. The CDR3 DNA is TGTGCCAGCAGTGACAGAACGAGCTCCTACGAGCAGTACTTC.

This chain links TRBV7-9 with TRBJ2-7, with D perhaps matching TRBD1 or TRBD2 (5 bases each). Trimming shortened V by 1 base and J by 3 bases, and 16 bases separated the two germline ends. The CDR3 covers 16 residues. Germline CDR1 SEHNR, CDR2 FQNEAQ (reference sequence). Here the CDR3 DNA reads TGTGCCAGCAGCTTAGGTACTGGGGGAAGATTCTACGAGCAGTACTTC. Translation: CASSLGTGGRFYEQYF.

The chain recombines TRBV13 with TRBJ1-6; TRBD1 matches 8 bases. The trim removed 2 bases at V and 11 bases at J, leaving 5 bases unmatched. In germline, CDR1 is PRHDT, CDR2 FYEKMQ (reference sequence). The CDR3 runs to 14 residues. The CDR3 reads CASSLQGATAPLHF. The CDR3 nucleotides read TGTGCCAGCAGCTTACAGGGGGCCACGGCACCCCTCCACTTT.

This clone has more than one count but fewer than ten. The CDR3 reads CARQPSGCGVVNQPQHF. DNA of the CDR3: TGTGCCAGGCAGCCATCGGGATGCGGGGTAGTCAATCAGCCCCAGCATTTT. The chain employs TRBV19 and TRBJ1-5; D gene unclear. The CDR3 spans 17 residues. The V end was cut by 9 bases, the J end by 3 bases, with 24 bases between. Germline assignment: CDR1 LNHDA and CDR2 SQIVND (reference sequence).

The chain has TRBV5-6 and TRBJ2-1; D unclear. Looked up from germline, CDR1 is SGHDT and CDR2 is YYEEEE. V lost 1 base and J 5 bases, leaving 7 bases between the germline ends. The CDR3 extends over 13 amino acids. The CDR3 DNA follows: TGTGCCAGCAGCTTGCCAGCTCACAATGAGCAGTTCTTC. It is translated as CASSLPAHNEQFF.

The chain employs TRBV9 and TRBJ2-3; D not resolved. Germline V CDR1 and CDR2: SGDLS, YYNGEE. V gave up 0 bases and J gave up 6 bases, with 8 bases separating them. This CDR3 contains 13 residues. CDR3 sequence reads: CASSVGAPDTQYF. The CDR3 DNA sequence: TGTGCCAGCAGCGTAGGGGCCCCGGATACGCAGTATTTT.

This rearrangement joins TRBV15 to TRBJ1-5, with D maybe TRBD1 (5 bases). The CDR3 extends over 13 amino acids. CDR1 is LNHNV, CDR2 YYDKDF, per germline (reference sequence). Trimming cost V 6 bases and J 3 bases, with 9 bases left between them. This chain's CDR3 is CATSGGTNQPQHF. The CDR3 DNA reads TGTGCCACCAGTGGGGGTACCAATCAGCCCCAGCATTTT.

V is TRBV19 and J is TRBJ1-3, with unresolved D. The CDR3 has 13 residues. Trimming shortened V by 11 bases and J by 2 bases, and 13 bases separated the two germline ends. Per germline, CDR1 LNHDA and CDR2 SQIVND (reference sequence). The CDR3 DNA reads TGTGCCTCTAGCACGTCGGCTGGAAACACCATATATTTT. This gives the protein CASSTSAGNTIYF.

The chain employs TRBV30 and TRBJ2-5; 10 nucleotides agree with TRBD1. Trimming took 6 bases from V and 3 from J; bases not matched to a gene: 7. The germline V gene encodes CDR1 GTSNPN and CDR2 SVGIG (reference sequence). The CDR3 loop spans 14 amino acids. CDR3 amino acids: CACAPGQGEETQYF. The CDR3 region has the DNA TGTGCCTGCGCCCCCGGACAGGGGGAAGAGACCCAGTACTTC.

The gene calls are TRBV10-3 and TRBJ2-2; D gene unclear. Germline CDR1 reads ENHRY; CDR2 reads SYGVKD. The CDR3 has 15 amino acids. Trimming took off 11 bases at V and 0 bases at J, with 16 bases between the two ends. The CDR3 region is CAAASATPNTGELFF. The CDR3 DNA reads TGTGCCGCCGCCTCGGCCACCCCGAACACCGGGGAGCTGTTTTTT.

The gene calls are TRBV5-4 and TRBJ2-7; D gene ambiguous. The CDR3 runs to 14 residues. Trimming left V 0 bases short and J 4 bases short, with 11 bases between. Germline CDR1 is SGHNT and CDR2 is YYREEE (reference sequence). Written as DNA, the CDR3 is TGTGCCAGCAGCTTGGTTCTTGGTCGGTACGAGCAGTACTTC. Its protein product is CASSLVLGRYEQYF.

The rearrangement joins TRBV19 to TRBJ1-2; D may be TRBD1 (5 bases). With 6 bases removed from V and 4 bases from J, the gap between germline ends came to 15 bases. The CDR3 has 14 amino acids. CDR1 is LNHDA, CDR2 SQIVND, per germline (reference sequence). In nucleotides, the CDR3 is TGTGCCAGTAGCGGCCAGGGAAAAAGCTATGGCTACACCTTC. Translating gives CASSGQGKSYGYTF.

The chain has TRBV2 and TRBJ2-7; weak D call: TRBD2 (5 bases). The CDR3 totals 13 residues. Germline V gene lookup returns CDR1 SNHLY and CDR2 FYNNEI. Deletions cut 7 bases from V and 0 bases from J, with 10 bases between. In DNA, the CDR3 is TGTGCCAGCAACCCGGGATACTCCTACGAGCAGTACTTC. Translation gives CASNPGYSYEQYF.

This chain links TRBV30 with TRBJ1-2, with D tentatively TRBD1 (6 bases). The ends were cut back, 2 bases at V and 3 bases at J, with 13 bases in the middle. The V gene's germline CDR1 is GTSNPN and CDR2 SVGIG (reference sequence). This CDR3 region has 14 residues. In nucleotides, the CDR3 is TGTGCCTGGAGTTCCGGACAGTGGGACTATGGCTACACCTTC. Translation gives CAWSSGQWDYGYTF.

The chain couples TRBV7-9 to TRBJ2-7, with unresolved D. CDR1 SEHNR and CDR2 FQNEAQ come from the germline V gene (reference sequence). The CDR3 consists of 16 residues. V lost 6 bases, J lost 2 bases, and 20 bases lay in between. The CDR3: CASRPPDIRYPYEQYF. CDR3 in DNA: TGTGCCAGCAGACCACCAGACATCCGGTACCCCTACGAGCAGTACTTC.

The gene calls are TRBV14 and TRBJ2-2; 7 bases fit TRBD2. The germline V gene encodes CDR1 SGHDN and CDR2 FVKESK. After removal of 4 bases from V and 5 bases from J, the junction contained 7 bases not matched to a gene. The CDR3 has 15 residues. The chain's CDR3 is CASSPGLGRTGELFF. The CDR3 DNA is TGTGCCAGCAGCCCCGGACTAGGTCGGACCGGGGAGCTGTTTTTT. The entire variable domain, with the rest obtained from reference TRBV14 and TRBJ2-2, is as follows: EAGVTQFPSHSVIEKGQTVTLRCDPISGHDNLYWYRRVMGKEIKFLLHFVKESKQDESGMPNNRFLAERTGGTYSTLKVQPAELEDSGVYFCASSPGLGRTGELFFGEGSRLTVL.